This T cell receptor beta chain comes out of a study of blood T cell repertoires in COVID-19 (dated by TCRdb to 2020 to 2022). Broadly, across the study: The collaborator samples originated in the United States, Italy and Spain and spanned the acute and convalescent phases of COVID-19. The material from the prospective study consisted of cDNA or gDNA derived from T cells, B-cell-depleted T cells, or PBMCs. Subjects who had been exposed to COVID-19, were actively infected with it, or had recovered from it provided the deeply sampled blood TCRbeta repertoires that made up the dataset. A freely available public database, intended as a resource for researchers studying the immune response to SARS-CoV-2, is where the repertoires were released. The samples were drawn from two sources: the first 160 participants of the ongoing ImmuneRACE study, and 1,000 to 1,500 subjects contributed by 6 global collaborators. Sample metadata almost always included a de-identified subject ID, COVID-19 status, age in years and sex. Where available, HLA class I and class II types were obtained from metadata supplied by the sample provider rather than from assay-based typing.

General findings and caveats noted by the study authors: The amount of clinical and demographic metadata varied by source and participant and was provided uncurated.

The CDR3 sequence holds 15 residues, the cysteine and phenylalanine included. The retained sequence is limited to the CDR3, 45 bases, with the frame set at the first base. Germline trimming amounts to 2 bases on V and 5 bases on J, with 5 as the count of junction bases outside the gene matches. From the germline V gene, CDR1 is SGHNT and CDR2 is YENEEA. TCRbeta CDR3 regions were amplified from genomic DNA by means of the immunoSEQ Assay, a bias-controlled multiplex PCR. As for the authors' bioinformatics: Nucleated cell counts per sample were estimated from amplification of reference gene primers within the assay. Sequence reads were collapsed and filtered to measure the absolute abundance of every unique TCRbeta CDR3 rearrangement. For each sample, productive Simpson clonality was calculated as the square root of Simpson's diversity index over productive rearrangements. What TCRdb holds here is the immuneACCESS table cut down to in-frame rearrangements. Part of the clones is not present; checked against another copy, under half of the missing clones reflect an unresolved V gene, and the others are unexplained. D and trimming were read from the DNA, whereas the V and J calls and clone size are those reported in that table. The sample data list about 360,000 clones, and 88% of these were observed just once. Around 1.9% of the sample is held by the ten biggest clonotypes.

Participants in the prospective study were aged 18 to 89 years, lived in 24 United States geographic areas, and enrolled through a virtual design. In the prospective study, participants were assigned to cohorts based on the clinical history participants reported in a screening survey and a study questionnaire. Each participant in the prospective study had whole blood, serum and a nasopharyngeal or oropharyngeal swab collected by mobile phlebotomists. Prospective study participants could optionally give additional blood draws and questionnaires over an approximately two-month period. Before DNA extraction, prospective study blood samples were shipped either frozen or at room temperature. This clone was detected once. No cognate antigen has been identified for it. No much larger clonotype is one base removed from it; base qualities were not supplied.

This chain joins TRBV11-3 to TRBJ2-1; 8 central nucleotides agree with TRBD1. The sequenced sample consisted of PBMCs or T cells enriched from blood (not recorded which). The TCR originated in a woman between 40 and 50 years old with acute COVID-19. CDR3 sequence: CASSLTTGVDNEQFF. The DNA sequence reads TGTGCCAGCAGCTTAACGACAGGGGTCGACAATGAGCAGTTCTTC.